This T cell receptor beta chain was sequenced for a study of chemoradiotherapy in HPV16-positive cancers. Germline lookup yields CDR1 SGDLS and CDR2 YYNGEE. Trimming stripped 0 bases from V and 2 bases from J, with 5 bases between. CDR3 length: 13 residues. TCRdb keeps only in-frame clones here, not all; method: immunoSEQ multiplex PCR. Seen here are tens of thousands of clones, about 90% observed once, and the top ten hold over 3.5%. This TCR was sampled from a human donor with HPV-associated anogenital cancer. The sequencing here drew on blood, taken from a patient who underwent chemoradiotherapy. V and J are TRBV9 and TRBJ1-1; no clear D. CDR3 in amino acids: CASSVVTNTEAFF. As DNA, the CDR3 is TGTGCCAGCAGCGTAGTAACCAACACTGAAGCTTTCTTT. The complete variable domain, with remaining parts taken from reference TRBV9 and TRBJ1-1, reads DSGVTQTPKHLITATGQRVTLRCSPRSGDLSVYWYQQSLDQGLQFLIQYYNGEERAKGNILERFSAQQFPDLHSELNLSSLELGDSALYFCASSVVTNTEAFFGQGTRLTVV.